This T cell receptor beta chain was sequenced in a study of T cell repertoires in aging, cancer and after chemotherapy. Across the whole study: Paired samples before and after chemotherapy came from glioblastoma patients receiving temozolomide-based therapy. Points from the study as a whole: Rebound thymic output was suggested by rising median generation probability during chemotherapy in each cancer cohort. These repertoire data do not allow conclusions about immunological memory after chemotherapy. Age-matched healthy donors had significantly more diverse, less clonal blood TCR repertoires than untreated cancer patients.

Rearranged V-D-J TRB sequences were amplified with a mixed TRB-A/B primer pool. Using its own MiXCR run on the multiplex PCR reads, TCRdb lists one record per CDR3 protein. The table has around 4,900 distinct CDR3 sequences, approximately 68% seen once. Comment on this clonotype: Its target is not known.

Amplification of TCR beta used genomic DNA extracted from peripheral blood. The junction had 7 bases not matched to a gene; V was cut back by 4 bases and J by 0 bases. Germline V gives CDR1 SGHRS, CDR2 YFSETQ. The CDR3 totals 16 residues. This TCR was recovered from a human donor with a solid tumor. The sample consisted of blood. This chain connects TRBV5-1 to TRBJ1-3, with 7 nucleotides matching TRBD1. The CDR3 region has the DNA TGCGCCAGCAGCCTTCGACAGGGAGGCTCTGGAAACACCATATATTTT. This gives the protein CASSLRQGGSGNTIYF.